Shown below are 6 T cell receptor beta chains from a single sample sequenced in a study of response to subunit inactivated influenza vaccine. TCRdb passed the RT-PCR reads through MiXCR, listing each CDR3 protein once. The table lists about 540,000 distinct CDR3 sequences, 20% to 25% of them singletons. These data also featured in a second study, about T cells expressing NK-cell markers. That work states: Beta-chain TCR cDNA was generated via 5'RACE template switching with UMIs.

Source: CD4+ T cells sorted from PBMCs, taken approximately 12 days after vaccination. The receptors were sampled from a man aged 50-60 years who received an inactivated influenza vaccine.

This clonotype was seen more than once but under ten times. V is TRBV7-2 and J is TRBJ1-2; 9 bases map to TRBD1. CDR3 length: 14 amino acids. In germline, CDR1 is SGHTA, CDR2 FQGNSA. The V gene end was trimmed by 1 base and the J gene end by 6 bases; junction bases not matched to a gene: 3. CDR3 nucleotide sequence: TGTGCCAGCAGCTTAGGGACAGGGGTTCATGGCTACACCTTC. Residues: CASSLGTGVHGYTF.

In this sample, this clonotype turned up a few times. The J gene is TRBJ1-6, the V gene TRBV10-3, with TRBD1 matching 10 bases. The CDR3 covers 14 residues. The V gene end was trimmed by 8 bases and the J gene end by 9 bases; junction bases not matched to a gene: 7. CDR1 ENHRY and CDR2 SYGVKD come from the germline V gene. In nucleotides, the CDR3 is TGTGCCATCGGTGGCGGACAGGGGGTTTCACCCCTCCACTTT. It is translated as CAIGGGQGVSPLHF.

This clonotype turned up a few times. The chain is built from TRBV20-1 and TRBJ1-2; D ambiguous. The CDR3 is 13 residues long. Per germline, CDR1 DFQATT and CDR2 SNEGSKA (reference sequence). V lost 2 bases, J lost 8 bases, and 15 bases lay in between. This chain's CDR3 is CSARKAETYGYTF. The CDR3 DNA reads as TGCAGTGCTAGAAAGGCAGAGACCTACGGCTACACCTTC.

The CDR3 sequence is CSARPGTEAFF. CDR3 DNA sequence: TGCAGTGCTCGTCCCGGCACTGAAGCTTTCTTT. V and J are TRBV20-1 and TRBJ1-1; no clear D gene. V lost 5 bases to trimming and J lost 4 bases, with 8 bases between them. Germline CDR1 is DFQATT and CDR2 is SNEGSKA (reference sequence). The CDR3 covers 11 residues.

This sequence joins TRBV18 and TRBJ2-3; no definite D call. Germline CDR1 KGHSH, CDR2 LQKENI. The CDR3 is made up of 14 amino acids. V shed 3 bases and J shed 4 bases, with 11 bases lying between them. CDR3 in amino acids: CASSPGRVPDTQYF. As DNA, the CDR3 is TGTGCCAGCTCACCGGGCAGAGTCCCAGATACGCAGTATTTT.

CDR3 sequence: CASSRWDTEAFF. As DNA, the CDR3 is TGCGCCAGCAGCCGTTGGGACACTGAAGCTTTCTTT. The rearrangement links TRBV5-1 to TRBJ1-1; no firm D call. The CDR3 length is 12 residues. The germline CDR1 and CDR2 sequences are SGHRS and YFSETQ. V gave up 4 bases and J gave up 3 bases, with 7 bases separating them.